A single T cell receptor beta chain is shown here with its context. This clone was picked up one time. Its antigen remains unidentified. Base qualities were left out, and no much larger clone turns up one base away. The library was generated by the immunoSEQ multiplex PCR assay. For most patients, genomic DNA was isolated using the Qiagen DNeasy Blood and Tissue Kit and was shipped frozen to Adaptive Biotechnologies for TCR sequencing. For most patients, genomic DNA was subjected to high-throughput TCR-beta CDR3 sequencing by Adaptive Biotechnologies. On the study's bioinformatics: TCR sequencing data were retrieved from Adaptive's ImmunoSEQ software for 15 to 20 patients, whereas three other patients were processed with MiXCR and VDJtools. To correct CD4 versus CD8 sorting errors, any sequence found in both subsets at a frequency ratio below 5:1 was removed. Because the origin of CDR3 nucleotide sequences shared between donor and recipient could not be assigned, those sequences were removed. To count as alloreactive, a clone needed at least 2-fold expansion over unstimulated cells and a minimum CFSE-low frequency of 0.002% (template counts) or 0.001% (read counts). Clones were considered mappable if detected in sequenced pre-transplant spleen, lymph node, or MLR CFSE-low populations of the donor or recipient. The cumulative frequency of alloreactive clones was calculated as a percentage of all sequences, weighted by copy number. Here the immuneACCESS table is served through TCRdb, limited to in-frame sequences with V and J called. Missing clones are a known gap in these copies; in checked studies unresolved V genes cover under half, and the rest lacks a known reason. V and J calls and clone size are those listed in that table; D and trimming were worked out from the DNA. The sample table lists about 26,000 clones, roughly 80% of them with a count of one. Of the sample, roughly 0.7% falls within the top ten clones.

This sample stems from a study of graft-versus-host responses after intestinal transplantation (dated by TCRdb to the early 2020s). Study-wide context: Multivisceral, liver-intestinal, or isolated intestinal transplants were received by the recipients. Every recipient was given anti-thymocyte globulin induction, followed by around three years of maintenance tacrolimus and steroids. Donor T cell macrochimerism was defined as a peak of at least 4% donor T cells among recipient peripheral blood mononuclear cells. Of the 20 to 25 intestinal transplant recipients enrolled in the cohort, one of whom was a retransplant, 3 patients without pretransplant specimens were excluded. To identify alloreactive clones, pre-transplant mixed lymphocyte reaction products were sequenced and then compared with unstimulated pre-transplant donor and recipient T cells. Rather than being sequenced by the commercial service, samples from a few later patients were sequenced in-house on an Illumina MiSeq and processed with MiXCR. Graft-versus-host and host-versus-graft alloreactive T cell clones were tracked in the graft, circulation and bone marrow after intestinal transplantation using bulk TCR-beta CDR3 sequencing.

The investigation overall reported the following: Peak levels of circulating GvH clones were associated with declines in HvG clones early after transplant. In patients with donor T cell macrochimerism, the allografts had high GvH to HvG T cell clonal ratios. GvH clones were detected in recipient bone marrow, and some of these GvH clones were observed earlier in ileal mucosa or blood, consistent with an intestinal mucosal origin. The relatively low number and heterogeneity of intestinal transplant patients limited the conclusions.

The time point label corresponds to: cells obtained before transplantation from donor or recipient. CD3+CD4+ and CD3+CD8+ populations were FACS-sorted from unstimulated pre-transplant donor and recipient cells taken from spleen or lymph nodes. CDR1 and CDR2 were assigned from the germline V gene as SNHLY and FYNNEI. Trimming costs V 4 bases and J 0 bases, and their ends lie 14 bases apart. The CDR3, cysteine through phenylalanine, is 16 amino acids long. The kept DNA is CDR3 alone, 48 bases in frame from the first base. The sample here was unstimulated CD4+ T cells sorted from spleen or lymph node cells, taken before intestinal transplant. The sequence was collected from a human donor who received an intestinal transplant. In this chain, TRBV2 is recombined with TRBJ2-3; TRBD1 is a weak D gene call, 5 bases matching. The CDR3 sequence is CASSVRQLDSTDTQYF. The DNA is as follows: TGTGCCAGCAGTGTCCGACAGCTCGATAGCACAGATACGCAGTATTTT.